Here is one T cell receptor beta chain with its context. This sample was taken from a study of human T cells and chemical hapten exposure. The wider study: Patients got weekly scalp diphenylcyclopropenone doses over the approximately 23-week study.

The library tagged individual cDNA molecules with unique molecular identifiers. TCRdb called the RACE reads again in MiXCR, with one record for every CDR3 protein. Among around 75,000 distinct CDR3 sequences listed, approximately 12% were seen once. This sample's time point: patch test 1, 2 weeks after DPC sensitization. The sample's treatment: therapeutic diphenylcyclopropenone sensitization with weekly scalp DPC. The study extracted total RNA from unfractionated whole blood. Material: whole blood, obtained in connection with sensitization to the hapten diphenylcyclopropenone (DPC). This clonotype was obtained from a woman aged 55-70 years with alopecia areata. Some clones in this sample may be carry-over from other donors' samples.

DNA for the CDR3: TGTGCCAGCAGCTCCGACAGGGTCGGGACTGAAGCTTTCTTT. This sequence encodes CASSSDRVGTEAFF. The chain is built from TRBV7-6 and TRBJ1-1; 7 bases agree with TRBD1. CDR1 and CDR2 from the germline V gene are SGHVS and FNYEAQ. This CDR3 is 14 amino acids long. Trimming took 4 bases from V and 5 from J; bases not matched to a gene: 7.